The 22 T cell receptor beta chains below were found in one sample sequenced in a study of cytomegalovirus exposure and HLA in healthy donors. 60 Vbeta and 13 Jbeta primers were used in PCR. Measured with immunoSEQ multiplex PCR; TCRdb has only the in-frame clones, and not every one. The table records 90,000 to 120,000 clones, 70% to 80% of them present only once. Sequenced: PBMCs. Every receptor here comes from a man aged 50 or older in good health and CMV-seropositive.

The chain carries TRBV5-1 and TRBJ2-7, with TRBD1 identical over 8 bases. The V segment lost 4 bases and the J segment 7 bases; nucleotides outside the gene matches: 7. The germline V gene encodes CDR1 SGHRS and CDR2 YFSETQ. The CDR3 spans 13 residues. The CDR3 loop is CASSQTGVREQYF. The CDR3 nucleotides read TGCGCCAGCAGCCAGACAGGGGTGAGGGAGCAGTACTTC.

This chain connects TRBV23-1 to TRBJ2-1; the match to TRBD2 covers 7 bases. TRBV23-1 is an ORF, with its function uncertain. J was trimmed by 3 bases and V by 1 base; bases with no gene match: 21. The CDR3 loop spans 21 amino acids. The CDR3 DNA follows: TGCGCCAGCAGTCAATTTAAATGTAGACGCGGGGGATCACCTCACTACAATGAGCAGTTCTTC. Amino acids: CASSQFKCRRGGSPHYNEQFF.

This clone has a single count. The chain carries TRBV4-1 and TRBJ2-3; D might be TRBD1 (5 bases). CDR1 MGHRA and CDR2 YSYEKL come from the germline V gene. V lost 1 base and J 3 bases, leaving 17 bases between the germline ends. This CDR3 contains 17 residues. The CDR3 DNA follows: TGCGCCAGCAGCCAAGGGGCCCAGGGTTTTCAGACAGATACGCAGTATTTT. It is translated as CASSQGAQGFQTDTQYF.

The table lists this clone with a few counts. The chain employs TRBV7-8 and TRBJ2-1; TRBD2 agrees at 7 bases. The CDR3 has 16 amino acids. The trim removed 6 bases at V and 0 bases at J, leaving 8 bases unmatched. CDR1 and CDR2 (germline): SGHVS, FQNEAQ. The DNA for the CDR3 is TGTGCCAGCAGTCTAGGGGAGGGCCTCTCCTACAATGAGCAGTTCTTC. Residues: CASSLGEGLSYNEQFF.

A note on this clone: This sample includes further DNA sequences coding for the same CDR3. The V call is TRBV9, the J call TRBJ1-1, with D possibly matching TRBD1 (5 bases). CDR1 is SGDLS, CDR2 YYNGEE, per germline. The V and J ends lost 4 bases and 8 bases respectively, with 15 bases between them. This CDR3 is built from 13 residues. The CDR3: CASSPGPSFEAFF. The CDR3 DNA is TGTGCCAGCAGCCCAGGGCCCTCGTTCGAAGCTTTCTTT.

This chain joins TRBV7-6 and TRBJ2-1, with D maybe TRBD2 (6 bases). V shed 5 bases and J shed 0 bases, with 11 bases lying between them. This CDR3 region has 15 residues. Germline V gene sequence: CDR1 SGHVS, CDR2 FNYEAQ. CDR3 sequence: CASSPASDSYNEQFF. The CDR3 nucleotides are TGTGCCAGCAGCCCGGCTAGCGACTCCTACAATGAGCAGTTCTTC.

This clone was observed a handful of times. The chain employs TRBV27 and TRBJ1-2, with a tentative D call TRBD1 (5 bases). The CDR3 sequence is 15 residues long. V was shortened by 6 bases and J by 8 bases, with 22 bases between the two germline ends. CDR1 and CDR2 from the germline V gene are MNHEY and SMNVEV (reference sequence). The CDR3 coding sequence is TGTGCCAGCAGCCGATCAGGGAAAACGGAGAGGGGCTACACCTTC. Amino acid sequence: CASSRSGKTERGYTF.

The chain links TRBV27 to TRBJ2-5; TRBD2 is a possible D gene (6 bases). The end of the DNA aligns better with TRBJ2-7, so the J call may be wrong. The CDR3 has 13 amino acids. CDR1 MNHEY and CDR2 SMNVEV come from the germline V gene (reference sequence). In nucleotides, the CDR3 is TGTGCCAGCAGTTTCGCGGGGTTCGGCGAGCAGTACTTC. Translated, it gives CASSFAGFGEQYF.

This chain uses TRBV6-5 with TRBJ1-1; TRBD1 might be the D (5 bases). Trimming pared 6 bases from V and 2 bases from J, leaving 16 bases between. CDR1 and CDR2 (germline): MNHEY, SVGAGI. The CDR3 is 15 residues long. CDR3 residues: CASSAGGFQNTEAFF. DNA for the CDR3: TGTGCCAGCAGCGCCGGGGGGTTTCAAAACACTGAAGCTTTCTTT.

The J gene is TRBJ2-1, the V gene TRBV6-6; 8 nucleotides align to TRBD1. The CDR3 spans 14 residues. Trimming at V came to 6 bases and at J to 4 bases, leaving 5 bases not matched to a gene. Germline V gene lookup returns CDR1 MNHNY and CDR2 SVGAGI (reference sequence). For the CDR3, the DNA is TGTGCCAGCAGCCCCGGGACAGGTTACAATGAGCAGTTCTTC. Its protein product is CASSPGTGYNEQFF.

In its sample, this clone was seen a few times. V is TRBV7-9 and J is TRBJ2-7, with TRBD2 identical over 9 bases. Germline CDR1 and CDR2: SEHNR and FQNEAQ (reference sequence). V was clipped by 5 bases and J by 7 bases; unmatched bases: 12. There are 15 residues in the CDR3. DNA for the CDR3: TGTGCCAGCAGCCCAGGCTTAATAGCGGGAGCTGAGCAGTACTTC. Translation gives CASSPGLIAGAEQYF.

The rearrangement links TRBV27 to TRBJ2-1; the match to TRBD2 covers 8 bases. The CDR3 spans 13 residues. The ends lost 6 bases at V and 8 bases at J; junction bases unmatched: 6. Germline V gene sequence: CDR1 MNHEY, CDR2 SMNVEV (reference sequence). The CDR3 loop is CASRPGLEDEQFF. CDR3 in DNA: TGTGCCAGCAGGCCGGGACTAGAAGATGAGCAGTTCTTC.

This clone was detected a few times. The chain combines TRBV4-1 with TRBJ2-7, with D possibly being TRBD2 (6 bases). CDR1 and CDR2 (germline): MGHRA, YSYEKL. Trimming pared 4 bases from V and 6 bases from J, leaving 16 bases between. The CDR3 is 14 amino acids. For the CDR3, the DNA is TGCGCCAGCAGCCCGGGACTCCGTGGGGCCGAGCAGTACTTC. It translates to CASSPGLRGAEQYF.

The chain combines TRBV23-1 with TRBJ1-6, with D maybe TRBD1 (6 bases). TRBV23-1 is known as an ORF, though its function is uncertain. V shed 0 bases and J shed 7 bases, with 10 bases lying between them. The CDR3 is 15 residues long. This CDR3 reads CASSQSGHHNSPLHF. The CDR3 DNA follows: TGCGCCAGCAGTCAATCGGGACACCACAATTCACCCCTCCACTTT.

The rearrangement links TRBV27 to TRBJ1-1; TRBD1 matches 11 bases. The ends lost 6 bases at V and 3 bases at J; junction bases unmatched: 0. The CDR3 has 13 amino acids. CDR1 is MNHEY and CDR2 is SMNVEV in the germline V gene (reference sequence). CDR3 DNA: TGTGCCAGCAGGGGACAGGGGGACACTGAAGCTTTCTTT. As protein: CASRGQGDTEAFF.

The gene calls are TRBV28 and TRBJ1-2; D remains unclear. The CDR3 is 11 amino acids. Germline assignment: CDR1 MDHEN and CDR2 SYDVKM. V shed 10 bases and J shed 2 bases, with 8 bases lying between them. The CDR3 is CATVRNYGYTF. Written as DNA, the CDR3 is TGTGCCACCGTGAGGAACTATGGCTACACCTTC.

This chain connects TRBV9 to TRBJ2-7; D is perhaps TRBD1 (6 bases). V lost 2 bases and J 2 bases, leaving 11 bases between the germline ends. Germline CDR1 SGDLS, CDR2 YYNGEE. The length of the CDR3 is 14 residues. CDR3 in DNA: TGTGCCAGCAGCGTTTCGACAGGACCCTACGAGCAGTACTTC. It translates to CASSVSTGPYEQYF.

The chain uses TRBV13 and TRBJ2-7, with 11 bases that match TRBD2. Per the germline V gene, CDR1 is PRHDT and CDR2 is FYEKMQ (reference sequence). Trimming at V came to 0 bases and at J to 0 bases, leaving 7 bases not matched to a gene. CDR3 length: 18 amino acids. CDR3 region: CASSLGPSGRTSSYEQYF. The CDR3 DNA follows: TGTGCCAGCAGCTTAGGTCCTAGCGGGAGGACGAGCTCCTACGAGCAGTACTTC.

This rearrangement joins TRBV5-1 to TRBJ2-1; D is uncertain. Germline CDR1 and CDR2: SGHRS and YFSETQ. The CDR3 consists of 14 residues. Trimming took off 5 bases at V and 10 bases at J, with 19 bases between the two ends. CDR3 in DNA: TGCGCCAGCAGAACGGAGCCGGCCGGAGAGGAGCAGTTCTTC. It encodes CASRTEPAGEEQFF. The full variable domain, in which reference TRBV5-1 and TRBJ2-1 provide the parts outside the CDR3, is KAGVTQTPRYLIKTRGQQVTLSCSPISGHRSVSWYQQTPGQGLQFLFEYFSETQRNKGNFPGRFSGRQFSNSRSEMNVSTLELGDSALYLCASRTEPAGEEQFFGPGTRLTVL.

V gene TRBV9 combines with J gene TRBJ1-2; weak D call: TRBD1 (6 bases). CDR3 length equals 15 residues. V was pared by 6 bases and J by 5 bases, with 20 bases between. Germline assignment: CDR1 SGDLS and CDR2 YYNGEE. CDR3 nucleotide sequence: TGTGCCAGCACCCCTTGGCAGGACAGCACTTATGGCTACACCTTC. Translation gives CASTPWQDSTYGYTF.

The chain is built from TRBV29-1 and TRBJ2-2; TRBD1 is a possible D gene (6 bases). This CDR3 has 14 amino acids. Trimming took 7 bases from V and 5 from J, leaving 17 bases between them. CDR1 is SQVTM and CDR2 is ANQGSEA in the germline V gene. DNA for the CDR3: TGCAGCGACGAACAGGGACCCGAAACCGGGGAGCTGTTTTTT. Its translation: CSDEQGPETGELFF.

The chain recombines TRBV11-2 with TRBJ2-3; 9 positions agree with TRBD2. This CDR3 has 14 amino acids. The J segment lost 2 bases and the V segment lost 5 bases, leaving 2 bases of the junction unmatched. Germline CDR1 SGHAT, CDR2 FQNNGV. The DNA of the CDR3 is TGTGCCAGCAGCGGACTAGCGTCCACAGATACGCAGTATTTT. Translation gives CASSGLASTDTQYF.